The clone carrying this T cell receptor beta chain occurred a few times. The CDR3 runs 12 residues. V was clipped by 6 bases and J by 4 bases, with 6 bases between them. Original handling: Reference gene primer amplification gave nucleated cell count estimates. The table came from immunoSEQ multiplex PCR; TCRdb's copy has only in-frame clones and leaves some out. The V and J calls and clone size come from that table; D and trimming were worked out from the DNA. Altogether 70,000 to 90,000 clones are present, less than 85% being singletons, with the ten largest covering 18%. These data originate in a study of blood T cell repertoires in COVID-19. Study-wide context: From T cells, B-cell-depleted T cells, or PBMCs came the material, which was cDNA or gDNA.

The clonotype was recovered from a woman of 80 years or more with acute or convalescent COVID-19. V gene TRBV12-3 or TRBV12-4 combines with J gene TRBJ2-2, with no clear D. Sample: peripheral blood. CDR3 DNA sequence: TGTGCCAGCAGCCCTCGCACCGGGGAGCTGTTTTTT. Its translation is CASSPRTGELFF.